Below, 24 T cell receptor beta chains from the same sample are listed, as sequenced in a study of blood T cell repertoires in COVID-19. Here immunoSEQ multiplex PCR was the method, and the copy in TCRdb shows in-frame clones only, minus some. Here the sample spans about 240,000 clones, 92% being singletons. Source material: peripheral blood. These receptors originate from a man aged 25-45 years with COVID-19, enrolled during active disease.

The rearrangement links TRBV23-1 to TRBJ2-5, with TRBD1 identical over 9 bases. TRBV23-1 is assigned to the ORF class and has an uncertain function. The CDR3 length is 17 residues. V shed 2 bases and J 0 bases; nucleotides not matched to a gene: 7. DNA for the CDR3: TGCGCCAGCAGTCAACCCGGGGACAGGGTGTACCAAGAGACCCAGTACTTC. Translation: CASSQPGDRVYQETQYF.

The rearrangement links TRBV16 to TRBJ1-5, with D uncertain. The CDR3 length is 13 residues. Germline CDR1 and CDR2: KGHSY and FQNENV. The V and J ends lost 0 bases and 4 bases respectively, with 4 bases between them. CDR3 in DNA: TGTGCCAGCAGCCAATCACAGAATCAGCCCCAGCATTTT. Protein product: CASSQSQNQPQHF.

This chain links TRBV30 with TRBJ1-5, with 9 nucleotides matching TRBD1. Germline V gene lookup returns CDR1 GTSNPN and CDR2 SVGIG (reference sequence). The CDR3 has 17 residues. The V segment lost 3 bases and the J segment 2 bases; nucleotides outside the gene matches: 11. The CDR3 region has the DNA TGTGCCTGGAGCCGGGACAGGGTTTCTTTTGGCAATCAGCCCCAGCATTTT. Its protein is CAWSRDRVSFGNQPQHF.

This clone was detected only once. J is TRBJ1-1 and V is TRBV6-1; D ambiguous. Germline lookup yields CDR1 MNHNS and CDR2 SASEGT. The CDR3 runs 13 residues. V lost 3 bases, J lost 5 bases, and 10 bases lay in between. The CDR3 DNA sequence: TGTGCCAGCAGTGACCGCGGAGGGACTGAAGCTTTCTTT. Amino acid sequence: CASSDRGGTEAFF.

The chain combines TRBV6-6 with TRBJ2-5; TRBD2 aligns across 9 bases. Germline V gene sequence: CDR1 MNHNY, CDR2 SVGAGI (reference sequence). The CDR3 sequence is 14 residues long. V was clipped by 3 bases and J by 5 bases; unmatched bases: 4. CDR3 DNA: TGTGCCAGCAGTTATGCGGGGGGGACGGAGACCCAGTACTTC. This sequence encodes CASSYAGGTETQYF.

In this sample, this clone turned up once. The chain recombines TRBV28 with TRBJ2-7, with D possibly TRBD2 on 5 matching bases. Trimming took off 5 bases at V and 2 bases at J, with 16 bases between the two ends. CDR1 and CDR2 (germline): MDHEN, SYDVKM. The CDR3 sequence is 15 residues long. CDR3 nucleotide sequence: TGTGCCAGCAGTCTCCCACTCGGGAAGCCCTACGAGCAGTACTTC. Translation: CASSLPLGKPYEQYF.

This chain links TRBV5-1 with TRBJ2-3; D might be TRBD1 (6 bases). Germline loops: CDR1 SGHRS, CDR2 YFSETQ. The CDR3 extends over 15 amino acids. Trimming removed 1 base from V and 4 bases from J, with 13 bases in between. The CDR3 protein is CASSLSAGDADTQYF. In nucleotides, the CDR3 is TGCGCCAGCAGCTTGTCGGCAGGGGACGCAGATACGCAGTATTTT.

This chain's CDR3 is CASSHPGKGTEAFF. The CDR3 DNA follows: TGTGCCAGCAGTCACCCAGGGAAAGGGACTGAAGCTTTCTTT. The chain uses TRBV25-1 and TRBJ1-1, with TRBD1 as a possible D gene (5 bases). The length of the CDR3 is 14 residues. Germline V gene sequence: CDR1 MGHDK, CDR2 SYGVNS. V was pared by 5 bases and J by 5 bases, with 15 bases between.

J is TRBJ1-2 and V is TRBV11-2, with 9 bases that match TRBD1. CDR3 length: 18 amino acids. The ends lost 5 bases at V and 0 bases at J; junction bases unmatched: 13. The germline CDR1 and CDR2 sequences are SGHAT and FQNNGV. CDR3 DNA sequence: TGTGCCAGCAGCCCAATTAGGGACAGGGATCAAACTAACTATGGCTACACCTTC. Translated: CASSPIRDRDQTNYGYTF.

The chain is built from TRBV12-5 and TRBJ1-1, with 9 bases that match TRBD1. The germline CDR1 and CDR2 sequences are LGHNT and FRNRAP. The CDR3 contains 15 residues. V lost 4 bases, J lost 3 bases, and 6 bases stayed unmatched. The CDR3 DNA reads TGTGCTAGTGGTTCCGGGACAGGGAGGGACACTGAAGCTTTCTTT. It encodes CASGSGTGRDTEAFF. The whole variable domain, filled in from reference TRBV12-5 and TRBJ1-1, reads DARVTQTPRHKVTEMGQEVTMRCQPILGHNTVFWYRQTMMQGLELLAYFRNRAPLDDSGMPKDRFSAEMPDATLATLKIQPSEPRDSAVYFCASGSGTGRDTEAFFGQGTRLTVV.

This clone appeared a single time. The chain carries TRBV14 and TRBJ2-3, with 7 bases that match TRBD1. The V gene's germline CDR1 is SGHDN and CDR2 FVKESK. With 0 bases clipped from V and 4 bases from J, the junction kept 10 bases outside the gene matches. This CDR3 is 17 amino acids long. The CDR3 protein is CASSQDRGGREADTQYF. CDR3 nucleotide sequence: TGTGCCAGCAGCCAAGATCGAGGGGGCCGCGAGGCAGATACGCAGTATTTT. Full variable domain (remainder filled in from reference TRBV14 and TRBJ2-3): EAGVTQFPSHSVIEKGQTVTLRCDPISGHDNLYWYRRVMGKEIKFLLHFVKESKQDESGMPNNRFLAERTGGTYSTLKVQPAELEDSGVYFCASSQDRGGREADTQYFGPGTRLTVL.

The gene calls are TRBV3-1 (or the pseudogene TRBV3-2) and TRBJ2-3; D not resolved. This CDR3 region has 17 residues. Germline V gene sequence: CDR1 LGHDT, CDR2 YNNKEL (reference sequence). V lost 1 base, J lost 0 bases, and 14 bases lay in between. DNA for the CDR3: TGTGCCAGCAGCCAAGGAAATTGGCCCGGGAGCACAGATACGCAGTATTTT. It encodes CASSQGNWPGSTDTQYF.

Regarding this clone: The conserved phenylalanine or tryptophan normally closing the CDR3 is absent here, so this likely arose from a read error. No DNA is shown, since the ends of the CDR3 on it are uncertain; the CDR3 is the one TCRdb lists. This rearrangement joins TRBV27 to TRBJ1-2. CDR1 MNHEY and CDR2 SMNVEV come from the germline V gene (reference sequence). Both ends counted, the CDR3 spans 8 residues. The CDR3 is CASRSPRI.

This chain links TRBV5-4 with TRBJ2-3; 7 nucleotides match TRBD2. The CDR3 sequence is 16 residues long. Germline V gene sequence: CDR1 SGHNT, CDR2 YYREEE (reference sequence). J lost 0 bases, V lost 0 bases, and 4 bases had no gene match. This CDR3 is CASSLASGASTDTQYF. CDR3 sequence (DNA): TGTGCCAGCAGCTTGGCAAGCGGGGCTAGCACAGATACGCAGTATTTT.

The chain joins TRBV19 to TRBJ1-5; D ambiguous. This CDR3 spans 15 amino acids. V was trimmed by 2 bases and J by 0 bases, leaving 8 bases between them. Germline CDR1 reads LNHDA; CDR2 reads SQIVND (reference sequence). The CDR3 nucleotides read TGTGCCAGTAGTATAAGCGGCGCTAGCAATCAGCCCCAGCATTTT. Amino acids: CASSISGASNQPQHF.

V is TRBV7-3 and J is TRBJ2-1; TRBD2 is a possible D gene (5 bases). The V end lost 2 bases, the J end lost 6 bases, and 14 bases lay between the germline ends. The germline V gene has CDR1 SGHTA and CDR2 FQGTGA. The CDR3 has 15 residues. CDR3 DNA: TGTGCCAGCAGCTTATTCTCGGACGGAGGCAATGAGCAGTTCTTC. Protein product: CASSLFSDGGNEQFF. Full variable domain (outside the CDR3, taken from reference TRBV7-3 and TRBJ2-1): GAGVSQTPSNKVTEKGKYVELRCDPISGHTALYWYRQSLGQGPEFLIYFQGTGAADDSGLPNDRFFAVRPEGSVSTLKIQRTERGDSAVYLCASSLFSDGGNEQFFGPGTRLTVL.

DNA for the CDR3: TGTGCCAGCAGCTTAGCGCGGGGGATGGACTATAATTCACCCCTCCACTTT. This sequence encodes CASSLARGMDYNSPLHF. The chain links TRBV11-1 to TRBJ1-6; weak D call: TRBD1 (5 bases). Trimming pared 0 bases from V and 3 bases from J, leaving 12 bases between. Germline V CDR1 and CDR2: SGHAT, FQDESV (reference sequence). This CDR3 spans 17 amino acids.

The V call is TRBV3-1 (or the pseudogene TRBV3-2), the J call TRBJ1-2, with a possible D match to TRBD1 (5 bases). The CDR3 runs 13 residues. The V end lost 7 bases, the J end lost 10 bases, and 19 bases lay between the germline ends. Germline CDR1 is LGHDT and CDR2 is YNNKEL (reference sequence). As DNA, the CDR3 is TGTGCCAGCACCGAAGGGGCCCGTTTAGCCTACACCTTC. Residues: CASTEGARLAYTF.

The V call is TRBV19, the J call TRBJ1-5; TRBD1 matches at 8 bases. Germline V gene lookup returns CDR1 LNHDA and CDR2 SQIVND (reference sequence). The CDR3 is 15 residues long. Germline trimming cut 5 bases from V and 4 bases from J; bases unmatched to any gene: 7. The DNA of the CDR3 is TGTGCCAGTAGTCCTAGGGACAGGATGAATCAGCCCCAGCATTTT. Encoded protein: CASSPRDRMNQPQHF.

The chain links TRBV12-3 or TRBV12-4 to TRBJ2-5, with TRBD1 matching 8 bases. Trimming cost V 6 bases and J 6 bases; bases outside gene matches: 6. This CDR3 is built from 13 residues. CDR3 sequence: CASSADRVKTQYF. The CDR3 DNA follows: TGTGCCAGCAGCGCGGACAGGGTTAAGACCCAGTACTTC.

The chain's CDR3 is CASSRGGAQYF. CDR3 bases: TGCGCCAGCTCCCGCGGAGGGGCGCAGTATTTT. This chain uses TRBV5-1 with TRBJ2-3, with D tentatively TRBD2 (6 bases). CDR3 length: 11 residues. Germline CDR1 is SGHRS and CDR2 is YFSETQ. V was trimmed by 7 bases and J by 10 bases, leaving 13 bases between them.

The genes are TRBV25-1 and TRBJ1-2; possibly TRBD1 for D (6 bases). V was cut by 2 bases and J by 4 bases, with 11 bases left in between. The CDR3 is 14 amino acids. The germline gives CDR1 MGHDK, CDR2 SYGVNS. In DNA, the CDR3 is TGTGCCAGCAGTGAACAGGGGAAGATCTATGGCTACACCTTC. Translated: CASSEQGKIYGYTF.

The CDR3 bases are TGCGCCAGCAGCTTGGGAGGCGCGGGCAATCAGCCCCAGCATTTT. Its translation is CASSLGGAGNQPQHF. This chain joins TRBV5-1 and TRBJ1-5; D remains unclear. The V and J ends lost 0 bases and 2 bases respectively, with 9 bases between them. Per the germline V gene, CDR1 is SGHRS and CDR2 is YFSETQ. CDR3 length: 15 residues. Combining the CDR3 with reference TRBV5-1 and TRBJ1-5 gives the whole variable domain KAGVTQTPRYLIKTRGQQVTLSCSPISGHRSVSWYQQTPGQGLQFLFEYFSETQRNKGNFPGRFSGRQFSNSRSEMNVSTLELGDSALYLCASSLGGAGNQPQHFGDGTRLSIL.

V gene TRBV11-2 combines with J gene TRBJ2-2, with D tentatively TRBD2 (6 bases). Trimming pared 7 bases from V and 5 bases from J, leaving 20 bases between. Germline CDR1 is SGHAT and CDR2 is FQNNGV. CDR3 length equals 16 residues. The CDR3 loop is CASTRLSGTGTGELFF. The CDR3 DNA follows: TGTGCCAGCACCCGATTGTCCGGGACTGGGACCGGGGAGCTGTTTTTT.